This is a list of T cell receptor beta chains from one sample in a study of blood T cell repertoires in COVID-19. TCRdb's table, derived via immunoSEQ multiplex PCR, lists solely in-frame clones and lacks some. The sample lists around 80,000 clones, approximately 90% occurring once. The sequenced material came from peripheral blood. These receptors all stem from a man in his sixties with acute or convalescent COVID-19. Both conserved end residues are part of each CDR3. Fields, in order: D gene, J gene, V gene, clone size, CDR3 DNA, CDR3 protein. D genes are given only for firm matches. Clone size is not always given. Where it is, it says once, few, many or a class for expanded clones.

d_call: -
j_call: TRBJ1-1
v_call: TRBV28
clone_size: -
cdr3_nt: TGTGCCAGCAGTACCAGGGGAGGGACCAACACTGAAGCTTTCTTT
cdr3_aa: CASSTRGGTNTEAFF

d_call: TRBD1
j_call: TRBJ1-4
v_call: TRBV6-5
clone_size: -
cdr3_nt: TGTGCCAGCAGTCGGACTACCGGGACAGGGGAAAAACTGTTTTTT
cdr3_aa: CASSRTTGTGEKLFF

d_call: -
j_call: TRBJ2-6
v_call: TRBV6-5
clone_size: -
cdr3_nt: TGTGCCAGCAGTACCGGGGTCAACGTCCTGACTTTC
cdr3_aa: CASSTGVNVLTF

d_call: -
j_call: TRBJ1-2
v_call: TRBV6-4
clone_size: -
cdr3_nt: TGTGCCAGCAGTAATGAACCGGGACAAGAAAACTATGGCTACACCTTC
cdr3_aa: CASSNEPGQENYGYTF

d_call: TRBD1
j_call: TRBJ1-3
v_call: TRBV9
clone_size: -
cdr3_nt: TGTGCCAGCAGCGTAGGTTCAAGGACAGGGGCTGGAAACACCATATATTTT
cdr3_aa: CASSVGSRTGAGNTIYF

d_call: TRBD1
j_call: TRBJ2-7
v_call: TRBV18
clone_size: -
cdr3_nt: TGTGCCAGCTCACCAATTTCGCCCGGGACAGGGTCCGAGCAGTACTTC
cdr3_aa: CASSPISPGTGSEQYF

d_call: TRBD1
j_call: TRBJ1-3
v_call: TRBV5-6
clone_size: -
cdr3_nt: TGTGCCAGCAGGCGACAGGGGGCTAGAGGAAACACCATATATTTT
cdr3_aa: CASRRQGARGNTIYF

d_call: TRBD1
j_call: TRBJ2-7
v_call: TRBV5-1
clone_size: -
cdr3_nt: TGCGCCAGCAGCTTCACAGGGGGAAAGGGCTCCTACGAGCAGTACTTC
cdr3_aa: CASSFTGGKGSYEQYF

d_call: -
j_call: TRBJ1-5
v_call: TRBV25-1
clone_size: -
cdr3_nt: TGTGCCAGCACCCCCAGTGGAGCAAATCAGCCCCAGCATTTT
cdr3_aa: CASTPSGANQPQHF

d_call: -
j_call: TRBJ2-3
v_call: TRBV6-5
clone_size: -
cdr3_nt: TGTGCCAGCAGCCTACAGACAGCTAGCACAGATACGCAGTATTTT
cdr3_aa: CASSLQTASTDTQYF

d_call: -
j_call: TRBJ1-4
v_call: TRBV6-1
clone_size: -
cdr3_nt: TGTGCCAGCAGTGAATTAGTCAGGGTGCCTAATGAAAAACTGTTTTTT
cdr3_aa: CASSELVRVPNEKLFF

d_call: -
j_call: TRBJ2-7
v_call: TRBV5-1
clone_size: once
cdr3_nt: TGCGCCAGCAGCTTGGAGAAGGGGAACACCTACGAGCAGTACTTC
cdr3_aa: CASSLEKGNTYEQYF

d_call: -
j_call: TRBJ1-2
v_call: TRBV30
clone_size: -
cdr3_nt: TGTGCCTGGAGTGCAACAGGGCATGGCTACACCTTC
cdr3_aa: CAWSATGHGYTF

d_call: -
j_call: TRBJ1-1
v_call: TRBV5-1
clone_size: once
cdr3_nt: TGCGCCAGTAGTACAGAACAGGGTAACACTGAAGCTTTCTTT
cdr3_aa: CASSTEQGNTEAFF

d_call: TRBD1
j_call: TRBJ1-3
v_call: TRBV5-1
clone_size: -
cdr3_nt: TGCGCCAGCAGCTTGGTAGGCGACAGGGTCGGTGGAAACACCATATATTTT
cdr3_aa: CASSLVGDRVGGNTIYF

d_call: TRBD1
j_call: TRBJ2-1
v_call: TRBV6-5
clone_size: -
cdr3_nt: TGTGCCAGCAAAGGGCGACAGGGCGACTACAATGAGCAGTTCTTC
cdr3_aa: CASKGRQGDYNEQFF

d_call: TRBD1
j_call: TRBJ2-2
v_call: TRBV5-1
clone_size: -
cdr3_nt: TGCGCCAGCAGCTCGTGGACAGGGCGTACCGGGGAGCTGTTTTTT
cdr3_aa: CASSSWTGRTGELFF

d_call: -
j_call: TRBJ2-1
v_call: TRBV12-3/TRBV12-4
clone_size: -
cdr3_nt: TGTGCCAGCAGTTCCCAGCGCAGTGGTGAGCAGTTCTTC
cdr3_aa: CASSSQRSGEQFF

d_call: -
j_call: TRBJ2-1
v_call: TRBV10-3
clone_size: few
cdr3_nt: TGTGCCATCTTAAAATCTTTGGAGGATGAGCAGTTCTTC
cdr3_aa: CAILKSLEDEQFF

d_call: -
j_call: TRBJ2-2
v_call: TRBV6-2/TRBV6-3
clone_size: -
cdr3_nt: TGTGCCAGCAGCCTGTACTCCCCGGGGACCGGGGAGCTGTTTTTT
cdr3_aa: CASSLYSPGTGELFF

d_call: TRBD1
j_call: TRBJ1-5
v_call: TRBV6-1
clone_size: -
cdr3_nt: TGTGCCAGCAGTGACACAGGGGGCAATCAGCCCCAGCATTTT
cdr3_aa: CASSDTGGNQPQHF

d_call: TRBD2
j_call: TRBJ2-7
v_call: TRBV6-5
clone_size: -
cdr3_nt: TGTGCCAGCAGTATTTCTAGCGGGAGCTTCCACGAGCAGTACTTC
cdr3_aa: CASSISSGSFHEQYF

d_call: TRBD1
j_call: TRBJ1-5
v_call: TRBV5-8
clone_size: -
cdr3_nt: TGTGCCAGCAGCCGAGGGACAGGGGTCCCCAATCAGCCCCAGCATTTT
cdr3_aa: CASSRGTGVPNQPQHF

d_call: -
j_call: TRBJ2-7
v_call: TRBV9
clone_size: once
cdr3_nt: TGTGCCAGCAGCGTAGATCAGGGCCGCGAGCAGTACTTC
cdr3_aa: CASSVDQGREQYF

d_call: TRBD1
j_call: TRBJ2-1
v_call: TRBV5-1
clone_size: -
cdr3_nt: TGCGCCAGCAGTTTCGAACTGACAGGGGGCAAGAATGAGCAGTTCTTC
cdr3_aa: CASSFELTGGKNEQFF

d_call: -
j_call: TRBJ2-6
v_call: TRBV19
clone_size: -
cdr3_nt: TGTGCCAGTAGTAAAGGGACTTTCCTCTCTGGGGCCAACGTCCTGACTTTC
cdr3_aa: CASSKGTFLSGANVLTF

d_call: TRBD2
j_call: TRBJ2-2
v_call: TRBV15
clone_size: -
cdr3_nt: TGTGCCACCAGCGTCTTACCGGGACTAGCGGTTAACACCGGGGAGCTGTTTTTT
cdr3_aa: CATSVLPGLAVNTGELFF

d_call: -
j_call: TRBJ1-2
v_call: TRBV7-3
clone_size: few
cdr3_nt: TGTGCCAGCAGCTTAGGTGGCGGGGAGCAGTATGGCTACACCTTC
cdr3_aa: CASSLGGGEQYGYTF

d_call: -
j_call: TRBJ2-2
v_call: TRBV30
clone_size: -
cdr3_nt: TGTGCCTGGAGTGTACGCCGAGTAGGGGGTCCGAACACCGGGGAGCTGTTTTTT
cdr3_aa: CAWSVRRVGGPNTGELFF

d_call: TRBD2
j_call: TRBJ2-2
v_call: TRBV27
clone_size: -
cdr3_nt: TGTGCCAGCAGTTTAAGCGGGGGGGCGCCCGGGGAGCTGTTTTTT
cdr3_aa: CASSLSGGAPGELFF

d_call: TRBD1
j_call: TRBJ2-3
v_call: TRBV5-1
clone_size: -
cdr3_nt: TGCGCCAGCAGCTTACCGACAGGGGAAGGCACAGATACGCAGTATTTT
cdr3_aa: CASSLPTGEGTDTQYF

d_call: -
j_call: TRBJ2-5
v_call: TRBV2
clone_size: -
cdr3_nt: TGTGCCAGCACATCGACAGCCCAAGAGACCCAGTACTTC
cdr3_aa: CASTSTAQETQYF

d_call: TRBD2
j_call: TRBJ2-3
v_call: TRBV9
clone_size: -
cdr3_nt: TGTGCCAGCAGCGCTAACACCGGAGCGGGAGGGAAGGCAGATACGCAGTATTTT
cdr3_aa: CASSANTGAGGKADTQYF

d_call: -
j_call: TRBJ2-1
v_call: TRBV12-3/TRBV12-4
clone_size: -
cdr3_nt: TGTGCCAGCAGTTTAGCGCTCTACGGTGAGCAGTTCTTC
cdr3_aa: CASSLALYGEQFF

d_call: -
j_call: TRBJ2-6
v_call: TRBV9
clone_size: -
cdr3_nt: TGTGCCAGCAGCGTAGTAGGGGCCAACGTCCTGACTTTC
cdr3_aa: CASSVVGANVLTF

d_call: -
j_call: TRBJ1-1
v_call: TRBV21-1
clone_size: -
cdr3_nt: TGTGCCAGCAGCAAGTGGACAGGGAAGGTCACTGAAGCTTTCTTT
cdr3_aa: CASSKWTGKVTEAFF

d_call: TRBD1
j_call: TRBJ2-1
v_call: TRBV5-1
clone_size: -
cdr3_nt: TGCGCCAGCAGCTTGTCGGGACAGGGGCTGCCCAATGAGCAGTTCTTC
cdr3_aa: CASSLSGQGLPNEQFF

d_call: TRBD1
j_call: TRBJ2-2
v_call: TRBV28
clone_size: few
cdr3_nt: TGTGCCAGCAGTCCCTGGACAGGGGCTGTCGGGGAGCTGTTTTTT
cdr3_aa: CASSPWTGAVGELFF

d_call: -
j_call: TRBJ2-5
v_call: TRBV5-4
clone_size: -
cdr3_nt: TGTGCCAGCAGCTCAGCTGGGAGGCAGACCCAGTACTTC
cdr3_aa: CASSSAGRQTQYF

d_call: -
j_call: TRBJ1-1
v_call: TRBV4-1
clone_size: -
cdr3_nt: TGCGCCAGCAGCCCCCAGGGGAGGGGTAACACTGAAGCTTTCTTT
cdr3_aa: CASSPQGRGNTEAFF

d_call: TRBD1
j_call: TRBJ1-2
v_call: TRBV7-8
clone_size: -
cdr3_nt: TGTGCCAGCAGAGGCACCGGACAGGGAGGAAGTGGCTACACCTTC
cdr3_aa: CASRGTGQGGSGYTF

d_call: -
j_call: TRBJ1-1
v_call: TRBV5-1
clone_size: -
cdr3_nt: TGCGCCAGCAGCTTGACAGGGAAGGGTGACACTGAAGCTTTCTTT
cdr3_aa: CASSLTGKGDTEAFF

d_call: TRBD1
j_call: TRBJ2-1
v_call: TRBV14
clone_size: -
cdr3_nt: TGTGCCAGCAGCCAGACCCCAGGGGGCTCCTACAATGAGCAGTTCTTC
cdr3_aa: CASSQTPGGSYNEQFF

d_call: -
j_call: TRBJ1-5
v_call: TRBV20-1
clone_size: once
cdr3_nt: TGCAGTGCTAGTTTTCAGAGCAATCAGCCCCAGCATTTT
cdr3_aa: CSASFQSNQPQHF

d_call: TRBD1
j_call: TRBJ1-6
v_call: TRBV2
clone_size: -
cdr3_nt: TGTGCCAGCACTTGGGACAGTGGTAATTCACCCCTCCACTTT
cdr3_aa: CASTWDSGNSPLHF

d_call: TRBD1
j_call: TRBJ1-3
v_call: TRBV3-1/TRBV3-2
clone_size: -
cdr3_nt: TGTGCCAGCAGCCAATACCCCCCCCAGGGGGGAACTGGAAACACCATATATTTT
cdr3_aa: CASSQYPPQGGTGNTIYF

d_call: TRBD1
j_call: TRBJ2-1
v_call: TRBV2
clone_size: -
cdr3_nt: TGTGCCAGCAGTGACCGGGACAGACGGGATGAGCAGTTCTTC
cdr3_aa: CASSDRDRRDEQFF

d_call: TRBD2
j_call: TRBJ2-1
v_call: TRBV24-1
clone_size: -
cdr3_nt: TGTGCCACCAGTGACCCCCCTAGCGGGGGGTCTGTTGAGCAGTTCTTC
cdr3_aa: CATSDPPSGGSVEQFF

d_call: TRBD2
j_call: TRBJ2-3
v_call: TRBV6-1
clone_size: -
cdr3_nt: TGTGCCAGCAGTGAATCGGGGGGTAGAACAGATACGCAGTATTTT
cdr3_aa: CASSESGGRTDTQYF

d_call: TRBD1
j_call: TRBJ2-4
v_call: TRBV28
clone_size: -
cdr3_nt: TGTGCCAGCAGTCCCCGGACAGGGGGAAACATTCAGTACTTC
cdr3_aa: CASSPRTGGNIQYF

d_call: TRBD1
j_call: TRBJ1-1
v_call: TRBV10-1
clone_size: -
cdr3_nt: TGCGCCAGGACAGGGGGCACTGAAGCTTTCTTT
cdr3_aa: CARTGGTEAFF

d_call: -
j_call: TRBJ1-1
v_call: TRBV7-8
clone_size: -
cdr3_nt: TGTGCCAGCAGCTTAGTCGCGGGGAACACTGAAGCTTTCTTT
cdr3_aa: CASSLVAGNTEAFF

d_call: -
j_call: TRBJ1-2
v_call: TRBV29-1
clone_size: few
cdr3_nt: TGCAGCGTTACCCCGGTACAATTACCGGCGGGTGGCTACACCTTC
cdr3_aa: CSVTPVQLPAGGYTF

d_call: TRBD2
j_call: TRBJ2-1
v_call: TRBV5-4
clone_size: -
cdr3_nt: TGTGCCAGCAGCTTGGGGCCTAGCGGGGGTTGGGACGCTGAGCAGTTCTTC
cdr3_aa: CASSLGPSGGWDAEQFF

d_call: -
j_call: TRBJ2-7
v_call: TRBV7-9
clone_size: once
cdr3_nt: TGTGCCAGCAGCTTAACTATGTACGAGCAGTACTTC
cdr3_aa: CASSLTMYEQYF

d_call: -
j_call: TRBJ1-1
v_call: TRBV27
clone_size: -
cdr3_nt: TGTGCCAGCATCGCTCGGAGAACTGAAGCTTTCTTT
cdr3_aa: CASIARRTEAFF

d_call: -
j_call: TRBJ1-2
v_call: TRBV12-3/TRBV12-4
clone_size: -
cdr3_nt: TGTGCCAGCAGTTTCGGCGGTGGCTATGGCTACACCTTC
cdr3_aa: CASSFGGGYGYTF